This is a list of T cell receptor beta chains from one sample in a study of T cells in Graves' hyperthyroidism and ophthalmopathy. One entry per CDR3 protein results from TCRdb running MiXCR on the multiplex PCR reads. The sample lists around 610,000 distinct CDR3 sequences, around 15% occurring once. The sequencing sample was made of blood. Receptors originate from a woman aged 40 to 49 with Graves' ophthalmopathy. Each CDR3 is given with its conserved first and last residue. D genes are given only for firm matches. Clone size is given for some rows only: seen once, a few or many times, or a class if the clone is expanded.

abundance	v_gene	d_gene	j_gene	CDR3nt	CDR3aa
many	TRBV28	NA	TRBJ2-7	TGTGCCAGCAGTTTACGGGGCAGGGTCCACGAGCAGTACTTC	CASSLRGRVHEQYF
many	TRBV15	NA	TRBJ2-5	TGTGCCACCAGCAGAGATCCATCAGGGGCGGAGACCCAGTACTTC	CATSRDPSGAETQYF
many	TRBV4-1	NA	TRBJ1-1	TGCGCCAGCAGCCAAGATACCCACAGGGTGGTGAACACTGAAGCTTTCTTT	CASSQDTHRVVNTEAFF
once	TRBV6-2/TRBV6-3	NA	TRBJ2-7	TGTGCCAGCAACACGGGGGACGGATACTACGAGCAGTACTTC	CASNTGDGYYEQYF
NA	TRBV6-1	TRBD1	TRBJ2-7	TGTGCCAGCAGAGGACAGGGGGCTTTAATCGCGGAGCAGTACTTC	CASRGQGALIAEQYF
many	TRBV20-1	NA	TRBJ1-1	TGCAGTGCTAGAGGGACGTGGAACACTGAAGCTTTCTTT	CSARGTWNTEAFF
many	TRBV7-2	NA	TRBJ1-2	TGTGCCAGCAGCTCCACCAGAGACGAGGGCTACACCTTC	CASSSTRDEGYTF
NA	TRBV27	NA	TRBJ2-2	TGTGCCAGCAGTTTGCGGGCCCCCGGGGAGCTGTTTTTT	CASSLRAPGELFF
NA	TRBV20-1	TRBD1	TRBJ1-5	TGCAGTGCCTCCCGACAGGGGAATAGCAATCAGCCCCAGCATTTT	CSASRQGNSNQPQHF
many	TRBV2	NA	TRBJ2-5	TGTGCCAGCAGTGACGGCAGACAAGAGACCCAGTACTTC	CASSDGRQETQYF
few	TRBV5-1	TRBD1	TRBJ2-5	TGCGCCAGCAGCCCTTACGGACAGGGGCAAGAGACCCAGTACTTC	CASSPYGQGQETQYF
many	TRBV28	TRBD2	TRBJ2-2	TGTGCCAGCAGTCGGTGGGAGGGGATAGGGTCGGACACCGGGGAGCTGTTTTTT	CASSRWEGIGSDTGELFF
many	TRBV6-5	NA	TRBJ2-7	TGTACCAGCAGTTACGACGGAGGGCCTTACGAGCAGTACTTC	CTSSYDGGPYEQYF
many	TRBV11-2	NA	TRBJ2-6	TGTGCCAGCAGCTCCTTGGGGGTACCTGGGGCCAACGTCCTGACTTTC	CASSSLGVPGANVLTF
many	TRBV19	NA	TRBJ2-2	TGTGCCAGTACTCAAGGACCAGGGGCCGGGGAGCTGTTTTTT	CASTQGPGAGELFF
NA	TRBV30	NA	TRBJ2-2	TGTGCCTGGAGGGGGGGCGGAGGGGGGAACACCGGGGAGCTGTTTTTT	CAWRGGGGGNTGELFF
many	TRBV25-1	NA	TRBJ2-7	TGTGCCAGCAGTGAAGACTCCCGGAGCTCCTACGAGCAGTACTTC	CASSEDSRSSYEQYF
many	TRBV2	TRBD1	TRBJ1-5	TGTGCCAGCAGTCCACAGGGGGCGGGGGTCCGCAATCAGCCCCAGCATTTT	CASSPQGAGVRNQPQHF
many	TRBV6-1	TRBD2	TRBJ2-7	TGTGCCGCCAGCCCGGGGGGGGTCTACGAGCAGTACTTC	CAASPGGVYEQYF
few	TRBV3-1	NA	TRBJ1-1	TGTGCCAGCAGCCGACTCAGAGATACTGAAGCTTTCTTT	CASSRLRDTEAFF
many	TRBV7-2	TRBD2	TRBJ2-7	TGTGCCAGCAGTAGCGGGAGGCTATACCGCTACGAGCAGTACTTC	CASSSGRLYRYEQYF
many	TRBV28	TRBD1	TRBJ1-1	TGTGCCAGCAGACCACAGGGGGGATACACTGAAGCTTTCTTT	CASRPQGGYTEAFF
many	TRBV12-3/TRBV12-4	TRBD2	TRBJ2-5	TGTGCCAGCCGGAAAACTAGCGGGACCCAAGAGACCCAGTACTTC	CASRKTSGTQETQYF
NA	TRBV5-1	NA	TRBJ1-1	TGCGCCAGCAGCTTAGGTTCTGGGGTCAACACTGAAGCTCTCTTT	CASSLGSGVNTEALF
NA	TRBV18	TRBD1	TRBJ2-1	TGTGCCAGCTCCCGGACAGGGGCCTACAATGAGCAGTTCTTC	CASSRTGAYNEQFF
many	TRBV15	NA	TRBJ2-5	TGTGCCACCAGTCGCGCCCTTGGGGTTCTTGAGACCCAGTACTTC	CATSRALGVLETQYF